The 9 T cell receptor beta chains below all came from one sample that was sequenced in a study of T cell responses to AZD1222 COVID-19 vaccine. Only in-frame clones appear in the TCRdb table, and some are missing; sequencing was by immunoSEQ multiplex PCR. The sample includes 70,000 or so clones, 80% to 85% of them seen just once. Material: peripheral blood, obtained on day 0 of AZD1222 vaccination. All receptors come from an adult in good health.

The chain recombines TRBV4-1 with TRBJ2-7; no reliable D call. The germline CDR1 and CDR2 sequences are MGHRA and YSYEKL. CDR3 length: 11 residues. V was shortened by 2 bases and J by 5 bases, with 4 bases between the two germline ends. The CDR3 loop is CASSQFDEQYF. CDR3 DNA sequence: TGCGCCAGCAGCCAATTTGACGAGCAGTACTTC.

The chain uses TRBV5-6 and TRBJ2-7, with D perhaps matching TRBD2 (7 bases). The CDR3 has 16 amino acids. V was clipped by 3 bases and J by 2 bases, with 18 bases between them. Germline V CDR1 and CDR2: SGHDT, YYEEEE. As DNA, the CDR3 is TGTGCCAGCAGCTGGGAGGGGGGGGCGTTGGCCTACGAGCAGTACTTC. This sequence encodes CASSWEGGALAYEQYF.

The CDR3 loop is CASRTGEHGYTF. In nucleotides, the CDR3 is TGTGCCAGCAGGACAGGGGAGCATGGCTACACCTTC. The chain combines TRBV6-4 with TRBJ1-2; 8 nucleotides agree with TRBD1. From germline, CDR1 is MRHNA and CDR2 SNTAGT. V was pared by 6 bases and J by 6 bases, with 3 bases of the junction left unmatched. This CDR3 spans 12 amino acids.

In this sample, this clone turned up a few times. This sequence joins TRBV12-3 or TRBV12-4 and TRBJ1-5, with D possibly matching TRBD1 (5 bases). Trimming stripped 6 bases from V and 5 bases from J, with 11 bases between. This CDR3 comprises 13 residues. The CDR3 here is CASRFGGDQPQHF. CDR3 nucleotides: TGTGCCAGCAGATTCGGGGGAGATCAGCCCCAGCATTTT.

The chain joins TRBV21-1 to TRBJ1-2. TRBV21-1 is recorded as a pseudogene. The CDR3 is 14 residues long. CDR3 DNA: TGTGCCAGCAGCAAAGGGGGGGGCGCGGATGGCTACACCTTC. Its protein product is CASSKGGGADGYTF.

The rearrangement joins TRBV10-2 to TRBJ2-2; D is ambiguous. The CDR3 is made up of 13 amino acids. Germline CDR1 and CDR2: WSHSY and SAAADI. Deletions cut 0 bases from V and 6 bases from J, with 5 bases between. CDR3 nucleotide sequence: TGCGCCAGCAGTGAGTCGCGTCCCGGGGAGCTGTTTTTT. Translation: CASSESRPGELFF.

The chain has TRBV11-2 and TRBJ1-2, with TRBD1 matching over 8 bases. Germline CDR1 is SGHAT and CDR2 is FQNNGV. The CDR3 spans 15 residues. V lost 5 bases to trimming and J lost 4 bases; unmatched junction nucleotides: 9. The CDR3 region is CASSLSGTGIYGYTF. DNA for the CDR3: TGTGCCAGCAGCCTCTCCGGGACAGGTATCTATGGCTACACCTTC.

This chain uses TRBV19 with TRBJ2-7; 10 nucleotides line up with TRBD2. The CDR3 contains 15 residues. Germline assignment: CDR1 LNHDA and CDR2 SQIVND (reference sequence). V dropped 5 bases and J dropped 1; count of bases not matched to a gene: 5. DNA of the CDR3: TGTGCCAGTAGTCGGACTAGCGGCGGATCCTACGAGCAGTACTTC. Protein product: CASSRTSGGSYEQYF.

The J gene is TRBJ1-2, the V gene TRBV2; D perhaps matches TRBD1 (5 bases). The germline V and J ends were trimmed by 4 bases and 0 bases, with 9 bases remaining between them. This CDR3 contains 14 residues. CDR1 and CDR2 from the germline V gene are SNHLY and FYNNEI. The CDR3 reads CASSGGTSNYGYTF. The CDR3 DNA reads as TGTGCCAGCAGTGGGGGCACCTCTAACTATGGCTACACCTTC.